A selection of T cell receptor beta chains follows, all from one sample in a study of regulatory T cells in long-lasting Graves disease. TCRdb reanalysed the multiplex PCR reads using MiXCR and keeps one entry per CDR3 protein. The table lists a few hundred thousand distinct CDR3 sequences, under 25% of them singletons. The sample was peripheral blood mononuclear cells (PBMCs), taken when the disease was refractory, from a patient treated with antithyroid drugs. The receptors were sampled from a female donor with Graves disease. The CDR3 runs from the conserved cysteine through the conserved F or W. A D gene is named only where the DNA matches it firmly. Some rows have no size entry. The others give once, few or many, or a class for an expanded clone.

.	few	TRBV30	TRBJ1-4	14	TGTGCCTGGAGTGTACGGGCGACGGGTGAAAAACTGTTTTTT	CAWSVRATGEKLFF
.	many	TRBV28	TRBJ2-4	14	TGTGCCAGCGGGGGCGGCTTCTCCAAAAACATTCAGTACTTC	CASGGGFSKNIQYF
TRBD1	many	TRBV10-3	TRBJ2-7	12	TGTGCCATCGGAACAGGGGGCGACGAGCAGTACTTC	CAIGTGGDEQYF
.	few	TRBV30	TRBJ1-6	13	TGTGCCTGGAGTAGGCAGAATAATTCACCCCTCCACTTT	CAWSRQNNSPLHF
.	.	TRBV12-3/TRBV12-4	TRBJ2-2	15	TGTGCCAGCAGTTTCAACCCCGAGGACACCGGGGAGCTGTTTTTT	CASSFNPEDTGELFF
TRBD1	.	TRBV12-3/TRBV12-4	TRBJ2-7	15	TGTGCCAGCAGTCTCCACAGGGGCCGGGCCTACGAGCAGTACTTC	CASSLHRGRAYEQYF
TRBD2	few	TRBV20-1	TRBJ2-5	17	TGCAGTGCTAGAGATATTAATTCAGCGCGGGAGTGGGAGACCCAGTACTTC	CSARDINSAREWETQYF
TRBD1	.	TRBV19	TRBJ1-2	16	TGTGCCAGTAGTATACCGGGACAGGAGAACCTATTTGGCTACACCTTC	CASSIPGQENLFGYTF
.	.	TRBV11-2	TRBJ1-3	15	TGTGCCAGCAGCCCCCCTGGGCAGGGTGGAAACACCATATATTTT	CASSPPGQGGNTIYF
.	few	TRBV14	TRBJ1-1	13	TGTGCCAGCAGCCAGTATACAGCCACTGAAGCTTTCTTT	CASSQYTATEAFF
.	.	TRBV6-5	TRBJ1-6	16	TGTGCCAGCAGTTACACTTCGGCAGATCATAATTCACCCCTCCACTTT	CASSYTSADHNSPLHF
.	few	TRBV15	TRBJ1-5	15	TGTGCCACCAGCAGAGGAGTCGGGGGCCATCAGCCCCAGCATTTT	CATSRGVGGHQPQHF
TRBD1	few	TRBV12-3/TRBV12-4	TRBJ1-1	19	TGTGCCAGCACCCCCTTATCCGGACAGGGGGCATGGGGGAACACTGAAGCTTTCTTT	CASTPLSGQGAWGNTEAFF
.	many	TRBV28	TRBJ2-5	17	TGTGCCAGCCGAAATGTCACACAGGGCCGGCATCAAGAGACCCAGTACTTC	CASRNVTQGRHQETQYF
.	.	TRBV18	TRBJ2-2	15	TGTGCCAGCTCACCGACAGAAACGAACACCGGGGAGCTGTTTTTT	CASSPTETNTGELFF
.	many	TRBV6-1	TRBJ1-1	16	TGTGCCAGCACTCACCGTCCGGGACTCAGGAACACTGAAGCTTTCTTT	CASTHRPGLRNTEAFF
.	many	TRBV27	TRBJ2-2	12	TGTGCCAGCAGTTCTTACAGCGGGGAGCTGTTTTTT	CASSSYSGELFF
.	.	TRBV5-1	TRBJ1-4	14	TGCGCCAGCAGCTTGGAAGGGGCTGGTGAAAAACTGTTTTTT	CASSLEGAGEKLFF
.	many	TRBV30	TRBJ1-1	13	TGTGCCTGGAGTCGTAACGAGGGCACTGAAGCTTTCTTT	CAWSRNEGTEAFF
.	.	TRBV6-5	TRBJ2-1	15	TGTGCCAGCAGTTACTCGGGGGGAGGCCCCAATGAGCAGTTCTTC	CASSYSGGGPNEQFF
TRBD2	many	TRBV20-1	TRBJ2-5	17	TGCAGTGCTAGACCGGGACTAGCGGGGGAGGCACAAGAGACCCAGTACTTC	CSARPGLAGEAQETQYF
TRBD1	few	TRBV7-9	TRBJ1-1	14	TGTGCCAGCAGCTTAGAACAGGGGGTAACTGAAGCTTTCTTT	CASSLEQGVTEAFF
.	many	TRBV29-1	TRBJ2-5	12	TGCAGCGTTGTCCCGGACCAAGAGACCCAGTACTTC	CSVVPDQETQYF
.	.	TRBV10-3	TRBJ1-1	12	TGTGCCATCAGTGAGACCCTAGGTGAAGCTTTCTTT	CAISETLGEAFF
.	few	TRBV4-1	TRBJ1-4	16	TGCGCCAGCAGCCCCCCGCTTGGAGGGAACATGAGAAAACTGTTTTTT	CASSPPLGGNMRKLFF
.	many	TRBV6-2/TRBV6-3	TRBJ2-7	14	TGTGCCAGCAGTTACTCCAACAGGCCTGGCGAGCAGTACTTC	CASSYSNRPGEQYF
.	.	TRBV4-3	TRBJ1-2	13	TGCGCCAGCAGCCAACCGGGAGGGGATGGCTACACCTTC	CASSQPGGDGYTF
TRBD1	many	TRBV28	TRBJ1-4	14	TGTGCCAGCAGTCACGACAGGGTTGGCGAAAAACTGTTTTTT	CASSHDRVGEKLFF
.	.	TRBV13	TRBJ2-7	12	TGCGCCAGCAGGACAGACTCCTACGAGCAGTACTTC	CASRTDSYEQYF
TRBD1	few	TRBV5-1	TRBJ1-6	14	TGCGCCAGCAGCTTGACAGGGGTTAATTCACCCCTCCACTTT	CASSLTGVNSPLHF
.	few	TRBV3-1	TRBJ1-1	14	TGTGCCAGCAGCCCGATTAGATCGAACACTGAAGCTTTCTTT	CASSPIRSNTEAFF
.	many	TRBV6-1	TRBJ2-4	14	TGTGCCAGCAGTCCGTCGTTGGGGGTCCCCATTCAGTACTTC	CASSPSLGVPIQYF
.	.	TRBV20-1	TRBJ1-1	17	TGCAGTGCTAGATCCATTCGGTTTGGAGACATGAACACTGAAGCTTTCTTT	CSARSIRFGDMNTEAFF
.	many	TRBV11-2	TRBJ2-5	16	TGTGCCAGCAGCTTACAGCTACCCTCGGCAAAAGAGACCCAGTACTTC	CASSLQLPSAKETQYF
.	many	TRBV5-5	TRBJ2-5	15	TGTGCCAGCAGCTATCTAACAGGGGAGGGGGAGACCCAGTACTTC	CASSYLTGEGETQYF
TRBD2	many	TRBV11-2	TRBJ2-5	18	TGTGCCAGCAGCTTAGAACTAGCGGGGGGGATGTACCAAGAGACCCAGTACTTC	CASSLELAGGMYQETQYF
TRBD1	.	TRBV9	TRBJ1-1	13	TGTGCCAGCAGCGCAGACAGGGGGCGAGGAGCTTTCTTT	CASSADRGRGAFF
.	.	TRBV28	TRBJ2-7	12	TGTGCCAGCAGGACTCCGTGCTGCGAGCAGTACTTC	CASRTPCCEQYF
TRBD1	many	TRBV2	TRBJ1-2	14	TGTGCCAGCAGGGAGACAGGGACGAACTATGGCTACACCTTC	CASRETGTNYGYTF
TRBD2	.	TRBV20-1	TRBJ2-1	15	TGCAGTGCTAGAGATCGCCTAGCGGGAGATTATGAGCAGTTCTTC	CSARDRLAGDYEQFF
TRBD2	.	TRBV29-1	TRBJ2-2	18	TGCAGCGTTGAAGTTCTGCCTAGCGGGAGGGCCCACACCGGGGAGCTGTTTTTT	CSVEVLPSGRAHTGELFF
.	many	TRBV6-2/TRBV6-3	TRBJ2-5	16	TGTGCCAGCAGTTACGATTTGGGGGTTAGCCAAGAGACCCAGTACTTC	CASSYDLGVSQETQYF
.	few	TRBV12-3/TRBV12-4	TRBJ1-6	15	TGTGCCAGCAGTCCGACGTTGGCCTATAATTCACCCCTCCACTTT	CASSPTLAYNSPLHF
.	.	TRBV5-1	TRBJ1-1	14	TGCGCCAGCAGATGGGGGGGGACGAACACTGAAGCTTTCTTT	CASRWGGTNTEAFF
TRBD2	.	TRBV27	TRBJ2-7	13	TGTGCCAGCAGTCCCTCGGGACTAGCGGGAAAGTACTTC	CASSPSGLAGKYF
TRBD1	.	TRBV30	TRBJ1-6	14	TGTGCCTGGAGCCCCGGGACAGGGGATTCACCCCTCCACTTT	CAWSPGTGDSPLHF